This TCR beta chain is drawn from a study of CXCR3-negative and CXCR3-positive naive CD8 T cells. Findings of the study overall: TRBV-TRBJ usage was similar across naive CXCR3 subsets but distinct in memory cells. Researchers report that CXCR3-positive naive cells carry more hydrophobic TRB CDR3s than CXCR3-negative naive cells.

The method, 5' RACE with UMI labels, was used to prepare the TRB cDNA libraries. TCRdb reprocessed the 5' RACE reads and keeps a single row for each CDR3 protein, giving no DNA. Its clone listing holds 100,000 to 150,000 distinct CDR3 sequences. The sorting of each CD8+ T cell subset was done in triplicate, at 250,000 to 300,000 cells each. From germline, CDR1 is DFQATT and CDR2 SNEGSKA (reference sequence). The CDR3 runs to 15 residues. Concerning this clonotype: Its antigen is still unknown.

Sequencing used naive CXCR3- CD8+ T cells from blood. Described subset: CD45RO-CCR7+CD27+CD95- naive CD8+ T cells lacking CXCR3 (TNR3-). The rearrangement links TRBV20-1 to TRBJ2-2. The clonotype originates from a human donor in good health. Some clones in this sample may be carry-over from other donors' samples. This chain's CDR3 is CSATPRYYLTGELFF.